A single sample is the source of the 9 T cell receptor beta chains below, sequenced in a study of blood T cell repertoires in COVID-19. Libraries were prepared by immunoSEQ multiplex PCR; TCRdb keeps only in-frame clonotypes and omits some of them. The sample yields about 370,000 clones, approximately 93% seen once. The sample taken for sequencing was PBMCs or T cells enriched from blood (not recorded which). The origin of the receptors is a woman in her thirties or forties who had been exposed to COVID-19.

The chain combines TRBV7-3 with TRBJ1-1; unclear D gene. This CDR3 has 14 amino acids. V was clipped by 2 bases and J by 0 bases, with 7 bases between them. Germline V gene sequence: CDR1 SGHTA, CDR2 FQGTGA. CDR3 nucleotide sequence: TGTGCCAGCAGCTTATCGGTACTGAACACTGAAGCTTTCTTT. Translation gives CASSLSVLNTEAFF.

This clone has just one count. Here the CDR3 DNA reads TGCGCCAGCAGCTTGGAAGCTTTTAGGGGGACATCTGGAAACACCATATATTTT. This translates into CASSLEAFRGTSGNTIYF. V is TRBV5-1 and J is TRBJ1-3, with a possible D match to TRBD1 (6 bases). The CDR3 has 18 residues. V shed 0 bases and J shed 1 base, with 17 bases lying between them. CDR1 SGHRS and CDR2 YFSETQ come from the germline V gene.

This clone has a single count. The DNA for the CDR3 is TGTGCCAGCACTTGTCGCGAGGTAGGACAGGCCAATCAGCCCCAGCATTTT. Residues: CASTCREVGQANQPQHF. J is TRBJ1-5 and V is TRBV21-1; the table's D call, TRBD1, has no DNA check behind it. TRBV21-1 is a pseudogene segment. This CDR3 spans 17 amino acids.

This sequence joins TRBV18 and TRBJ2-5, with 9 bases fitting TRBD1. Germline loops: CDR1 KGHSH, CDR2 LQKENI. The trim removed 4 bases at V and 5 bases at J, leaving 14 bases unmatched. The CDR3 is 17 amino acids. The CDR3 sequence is CASSLDRGNFPRETQYF. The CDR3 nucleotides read TGTGCCAGCTCACTGGACAGGGGAAACTTTCCCAGGGAGACCCAGTACTTC.

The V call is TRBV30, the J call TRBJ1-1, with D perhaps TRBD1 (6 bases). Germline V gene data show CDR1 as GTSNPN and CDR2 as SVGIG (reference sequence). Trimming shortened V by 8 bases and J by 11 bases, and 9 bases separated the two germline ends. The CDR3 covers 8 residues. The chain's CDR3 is CAMGAAFF. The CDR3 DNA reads TGTGCCATGGGGGCGGCTTTCTTT.

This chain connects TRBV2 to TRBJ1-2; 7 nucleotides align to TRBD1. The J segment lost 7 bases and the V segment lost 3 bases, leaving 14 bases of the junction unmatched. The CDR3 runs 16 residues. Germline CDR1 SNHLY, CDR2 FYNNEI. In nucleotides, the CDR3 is TGTGCCAGCAGTGAGATAATGGCAGGGGGAACGGGTGGCTACACCTTC. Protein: CASSEIMAGGTGGYTF.

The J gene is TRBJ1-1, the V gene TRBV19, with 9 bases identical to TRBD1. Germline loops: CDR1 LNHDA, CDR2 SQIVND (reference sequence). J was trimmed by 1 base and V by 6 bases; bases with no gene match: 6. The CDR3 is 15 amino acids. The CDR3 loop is CASRDRGAANTEAFF. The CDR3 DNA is TGTGCCAGTAGGGACAGGGGTGCTGCGAACACTGAAGCTTTCTTT.

Written as DNA, the CDR3 is TGTGCCAGCAGCACACAGGGGATACCTGGGAGCAATCAGCCCCAGCATTTT. This sequence encodes CASSTQGIPGSNQPQHF. The chain employs TRBV28 and TRBJ1-5; 7 nucleotides line up with TRBD1. The V gene end was trimmed by 6 bases and the J gene end by 1 base; junction bases not matched to a gene: 12. The V gene's germline CDR1 is MDHEN and CDR2 SYDVKM. This CDR3 has 17 residues.

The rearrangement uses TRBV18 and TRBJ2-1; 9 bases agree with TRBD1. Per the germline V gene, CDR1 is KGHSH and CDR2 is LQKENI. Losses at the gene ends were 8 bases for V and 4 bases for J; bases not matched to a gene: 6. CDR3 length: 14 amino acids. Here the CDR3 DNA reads TGTGCCAGCACCGGACAGGGGATTTACAATGAGCAGTTCTTC. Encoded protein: CASTGQGIYNEQFF.